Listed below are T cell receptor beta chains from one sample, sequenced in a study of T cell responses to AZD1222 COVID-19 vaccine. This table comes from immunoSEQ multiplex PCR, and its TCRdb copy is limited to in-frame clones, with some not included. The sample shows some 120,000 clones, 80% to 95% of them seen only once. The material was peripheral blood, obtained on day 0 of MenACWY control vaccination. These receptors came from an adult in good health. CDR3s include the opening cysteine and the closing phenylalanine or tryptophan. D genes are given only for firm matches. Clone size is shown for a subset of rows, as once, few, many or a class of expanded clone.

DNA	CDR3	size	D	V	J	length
TGTGCCAGCACCTCTCGGGGAGGACGGGAGACCCAGTACTTC	CASTSRGGRETQYF	NA	NA	TRBV28	TRBJ2-5	14
TGTGCCAGCAGCTCGGGGACAACTAGCAATTCACCCCTCCACTTT	CASSSGTTSNSPLHF	few	NA	TRBV27	TRBJ1-6	15
TGTGCCAGCAGCTGGGCGGGGAATGAGCAGTTCTTC	CASSWAGNEQFF	NA	NA	TRBV6-6	TRBJ2-1	12
TGTGCCAGCAGCCAAGATAGTGAACTCCGGTCCTCTAGCACAGATACGCAGTATTTT	CASSQDSELRSSSTDTQYF	NA	NA	TRBV3-1/TRBV3-2	TRBJ2-3	19
TGTGCCTGGAGTGTACGGTGGGACACTGAAGCTTTCTTT	CAWSVRWDTEAFF	NA	NA	TRBV30	TRBJ1-1	13
TGTGCCAGCAGTGGGGGTACAGATACGCAGTATTTT	CASSGGTDTQYF	NA	NA	TRBV28	TRBJ2-3	12
TGCGCCAGCAGCCAAGGACGCAAAGTGGGGGGGAATGAGCAGTTCTTC	CASSQGRKVGGNEQFF	NA	TRBD2	TRBV4-3	TRBJ2-1	16
TGTGCCAGCAGTGAACTGGGGGCAGGAGACAATGAGCAGTTCTTC	CASSELGAGDNEQFF	NA	NA	TRBV2	TRBJ2-1	15
TGTGCCAGCAGACGACAGGGCAGCTCCTACAATGAGCAGTTCTTC	CASRRQGSSYNEQFF	NA	TRBD1	TRBV28	TRBJ2-1	15
TGTGCCAGCAGCTTCCCGGACAGGGTTGGCTACGAGCAGTACTTC	CASSFPDRVGYEQYF	NA	TRBD1	TRBV7-9	TRBJ2-7	15
TGTGCCAGCAGCCAAGGGAATAGCGGGAGCACAGATACGCAGTATTTT	CASSQGNSGSTDTQYF	NA	TRBD2	TRBV4-2	TRBJ2-3	16
TGTGCCAGCAGTTTATCGACTTGGGCCAATTCACCCCTCCACTTT	CASSLSTWANSPLHF	NA	NA	TRBV27	TRBJ1-6	15
TGTGCCAGCAGCCGTCGGACAGGGGCGAGTGAGCAGTTCTTC	CASSRRTGASEQFF	NA	TRBD1	TRBV3-1/TRBV3-2	TRBJ2-1	14
TGCGCCATGAAGGGACTCTGCTCTGGAAACACCATATATTTT	CAMKGLCSGNTIYF	few	NA	TRBV10-1	TRBJ1-3	14
TGTGCCAGCAGCTTAACGAGCGGGAGAGAGACCCAGTACTTC	CASSLTSGRETQYF	NA	TRBD2	TRBV7-9	TRBJ2-5	14
TGTGCCAGCAGCTTCACGAACACCGGGGAGCTGTTTTTT	CASSFTNTGELFF	NA	NA	TRBV7-3	TRBJ2-2	13
TGTGCCAGCCCGGACAGGTTAGGGGATACGCAGTATTTT	CASPDRLGDTQYF	NA	TRBD1	TRBV6-4	TRBJ2-3	13
TGTGCCAGCAGCCCGAGACAGGGGGCCGGCGAGCAGTACTTC	CASSPRQGAGEQYF	once	TRBD1	TRBV5-4	TRBJ2-7	14
TGTGCCAGCAGCTACGTAGCACACTCCTACGAGCAGTACTTC	CASSYVAHSYEQYF	NA	NA	TRBV3-1/TRBV3-2	TRBJ2-7	14
TGTGCCAGCAGCCAAGGGGAGACCCAGTACTTC	CASSQGETQYF	NA	NA	TRBV3-1/TRBV3-2	TRBJ2-5	11
TGCGCCAGCAGCCAAGTCCGACAGGAATATAGCAATCAGCCCCAGCATTTT	CASSQVRQEYSNQPQHF	NA	NA	TRBV4-1	TRBJ1-5	17
TGTGCCAGCAGCTGGGCCGCTGGGATTACTGAAGCTTTCTTT	CASSWAAGITEAFF	NA	NA	TRBV11-2	TRBJ1-1	14
TGTGCCAGCAGCTTGGAGTTTTCTTTCACTGAAGCTTTCTTT	CASSLEFSFTEAFF	NA	NA	TRBV5-5	TRBJ1-1	14
TGTGCCAGCAGCTCCCCATGGGGGGGGAATGAAAAACTGTTTTTT	CASSSPWGGNEKLFF	NA	NA	TRBV7-6	TRBJ1-4	15
TGTGCCAGCAGCCACAACGCAGGGCCTAGAAACACCATATATTTT	CASSHNAGPRNTIYF	NA	NA	TRBV5-4	TRBJ1-3	15
TGTGCCAGCAGTGATGCCTGGGGAACCAAAAACATTCAGTACTTC	CASSDAWGTKNIQYF	NA	NA	TRBV25-1	TRBJ2-4	15
TGTGCCAGCAGCGGGACAGGGGCTTACGAAAAACTGTTTTTT	CASSGTGAYEKLFF	NA	TRBD1	TRBV28	TRBJ1-4	14
TGTGCCAGTAGCCGACAGGGGGAGTCGTTGACTAGCACAGATACGCAGTATTTT	CASSRQGESLTSTDTQYF	NA	TRBD1	TRBV19	TRBJ2-3	18
TGTGCCATCAGTGAGACTGGACAGTACCAAGAGACCCAGTACTTC	CAISETGQYQETQYF	NA	NA	TRBV10-3	TRBJ2-5	15
TGTGCCAGCAGAGCGGGACACGACTATGGCTACACCTTC	CASRAGHDYGYTF	NA	NA	TRBV27	TRBJ1-2	13
TGTGCCAGCAGTCCTGACAGCACCCTCTATGGCTACACCTTC	CASSPDSTLYGYTF	NA	NA	TRBV2	TRBJ1-2	14
TGTGCCAGCAGGAAGGACATAAGCACAGATACGCAGTATTTT	CASRKDISTDTQYF	once	NA	TRBV27	TRBJ2-3	14
TGTGCCAGCAGCCTACAGGGGAGCATGTACTATGGCTACACCTTC	CASSLQGSMYYGYTF	NA	TRBD1	TRBV11-2	TRBJ1-2	15
TGCGCCAGCAGCAAACAGGAGAGTAATTCACCCCTCCACTTT	CASSKQESNSPLHF	NA	NA	TRBV5-1	TRBJ1-6	14
TGCAGCGTCCATTCGGGTACAGGGGGGTACTATGGCTACACCTTC	CSVHSGTGGYYGYTF	NA	TRBD1	TRBV29-1	TRBJ1-2	15
TGTGCCAGCAGTGAATCGAGTTCACCCCTCCACTTT	CASSESSSPLHF	NA	NA	TRBV25-1	TRBJ1-6	12
TGTGCCATCACCGGGACTAGCCAAACAGATACGCAGTATTTT	CAITGTSQTDTQYF	NA	TRBD2	TRBV10-3	TRBJ2-3	14
TGTGCCAGCAGCTCCCTGACAGGCCGAGGAGATCCGGATTCACCCCTCCACTTT	CASSSLTGRGDPDSPLHF	NA	NA	TRBV12-1	TRBJ1-6	18
TGTGCCAGCAGCCTGGGACTAGCGGGCACCGGGGAGCTGTTTTTT	CASSLGLAGTGELFF	NA	TRBD2	TRBV13	TRBJ2-2	15
TGTGCCAGCAGTTTACGGGTCACGATCTTGAGCTCCTACGAGCAGTACTTC	CASSLRVTILSSYEQYF	NA	NA	TRBV28	TRBJ2-7	17
TGTGCCATCAAAGATCCGGGAACCCCTGTTGAGGAGTTCTTC	CAIKDPGTPVEEFF	once	NA	TRBV10-3	TRBJ2-1	14
TGTGCCACCAGCAGAGACCCGGGACAGGGCGCCGAAGCTTTCTTT	CATSRDPGQGAEAFF	NA	TRBD1	TRBV15	TRBJ1-1	15
TGTGCCAGCAGTTTTCAGGGGCGGAATTCACCCCTCCACTTT	CASSFQGRNSPLHF	NA	NA	TRBV28	TRBJ1-6	14
TGTGCCAGCAGCGTAGGGAGTCACTATGGCTACACCTTC	CASSVGSHYGYTF	few	NA	TRBV9	TRBJ1-2	13
TGCGCCAGCAGCCGAGGGGGAAGCACTGAAGCTTTCTTT	CASSRGGSTEAFF	NA	NA	TRBV5-1	TRBJ1-1	13
TGTGCCAGCTCACCAGCGGACATCACGGCTTTCTTT	CASSPADITAFF	once	NA	TRBV18	TRBJ1-1	12
TGTGCCAGCAGCCAGGGCGGGGGGACGACCGGGGAGCTGTTTTTT	CASSQGGGTTGELFF	NA	TRBD2	TRBV3-1/TRBV3-2	TRBJ2-2	15
TGTGCCAGCAGTTTGGGGATGGGCACTGAAGCTTTCTTT	CASSLGMGTEAFF	NA	NA	TRBV27	TRBJ1-1	13
TGTGCCAGCAGTCCCGGATGGGAGCAGTACTTC	CASSPGWEQYF	NA	NA	TRBV12-3/TRBV12-4	TRBJ2-7	11
TGTGCCAGCAGTTCCGGACCCGATTTTAATTCACCCCTCCACTTT	CASSSGPDFNSPLHF	NA	NA	TRBV6-5	TRBJ1-6	15
TGTGCCAGCAGCAGGGGGGGAACCGGGGAGCTGTTTTTT	CASSRGGTGELFF	NA	NA	TRBV5-4	TRBJ2-2	13